The clone carrying this T cell receptor (beta chain) was recorded many times. Its specificity is unknown. CDR1 KGHDR and CDR2 SFDVKD come from the germline V gene. Trimming shortened V by 4 bases and J by 3 bases, and 11 bases separated the two germline ends. The CDR3 covers 14 residues. Arm-PCR with iRepertoire HTBI primers amplified the CDR3 regions for these TCR beta libraries. In TCRdb, the multiplex PCR reads were re-called with MiXCR into one record per CDR3 protein. The sample lists 400,000 to 500,000 distinct CDR3 sequences, under 25% occurring once. These data belong to a study of regulatory T cells in long-lasting Graves disease. The time point denotes: persistent/refractory GD, antithyroid drugs over 5 years with positive TRAb. The TCR library was made from RNA that had been extracted from PBMCs in TRIzol. Broader study findings: Accuracy may have been reduced by the small sample size.

V is TRBV24-1 and J is TRBJ2-5; possible D gene TRBD1, 7 bases. Sequencing was performed on peripheral blood mononuclear cells (PBMCs), taken when the disease was refractory, from a patient treated with antithyroid drugs. The receptor comes from a female donor with Graves disease. CDR3 in amino acids: CATSEGGGEETQYF. The CDR3 nucleotides read TGTGCCACCAGTGAAGGGGGCGGGGAAGAGACCCAGTACTTC.